These 16 T cell receptor beta chains came from one sample sequenced in a study of blood T cells in healthy people across ages (dated by TCRdb to between 2015 and 2017). The library came from 5' RACE. Reads for this sample came from an Illumina HiSeq 2500. The second PCR ran for roughly 7 to 11 cycles and used a J-beta primer mix along with a sample-barcoded 5' primer. TCRdb redid the processing of the public reads, applying fastp at Q25 and MiXCR, and retained in-frame beta chains. Entries are consolidated by CDR3 protein sequence, retaining the most common genes and DNA. Present in this sample are over a million distinct CDR3 sequences, approximately 25% of which were seen just once. The top ten clones comprise approximately 0.71% of the sample. These records were also assigned to another study, of T cells of mothers and their children.

Sequenced material: blood. Every receptor here comes from a girl aged 2-15 years in good health.

A few counts support this clonotype. V is TRBV29-1 and J is TRBJ2-2, with TRBD2 identical over 7 bases. CDR1 and CDR2 from the germline V gene are SQVTM and ANQGSEA. The V segment lost 4 bases and the J segment 3 bases; nucleotides outside the gene matches: 2. The CDR3 spans 13 residues. CDR3 region: CSVVSGDTGELFF. The CDR3 DNA reads TGCAGCGTTGTGAGCGGGGACACCGGGGAGCTGTTTTTT.

The genes are TRBV6-6 and TRBJ2-7; 12 bases are shared with TRBD2. The J segment lost 6 bases and the V segment lost 2 bases, leaving 5 bases of the junction unmatched. Germline V gene data show CDR1 as MNHNY and CDR2 as SVGAGI (reference sequence). The CDR3 length is 15 residues. The chain's CDR3 is CASSYRLAGEGEQYF. CDR3 DNA sequence: TGTGCCAGCAGTTACAGACTAGCGGGAGAGGGCGAGCAGTACTTC.

The genes are TRBV20-1 and TRBJ2-3; maybe TRBD2 (6 bases). The germline V gene has CDR1 DFQATT and CDR2 SNEGSKA (reference sequence). Trimming removed 3 bases from V and 1 base from J, with 17 bases in between. This CDR3 is 16 amino acids long. CDR3 in DNA: TGCAGTGCTAGGCCCTTGGGCGGGACCCGCACAGATACGCAGTATTTT. Translating it yields CSARPLGGTRTDTQYF.

A few counts support this clonotype. The CDR3 nucleotides read TGTGCCAGCAGCTTAGAGGTTGCCGGAGAGACCCAGTACTTC. Translation gives CASSLEVAGETQYF. V gene TRBV7-8 combines with J gene TRBJ2-5; D call uncertain. V lost 1 base and J 4 bases, leaving 10 bases between the germline ends. The CDR3 has 14 residues. Germline CDR1 and CDR2: SGHVS and FQNEAQ.

This clonotype was counted only a few times. V gene TRBV25-1 combines with J gene TRBJ2-1; D gene uncertain. From germline, CDR1 is MGHDK and CDR2 SYGVNS. The V gene lost 6 bases and the J gene lost 10 bases, with 7 bases spanning the gap. There are 10 residues in the CDR3. DNA of the CDR3: TGTGCCAGCAGGGCTGACGAGCAGTTCTTC. Protein product: CASRADEQFF.

As to this clonotype: The CDR3 end shows no conserved phenylalanine or tryptophan, and so a read error is likely. The rearrangement joins TRBV28 to TRBJ1-1, with TRBD1 identical over 12 bases. The V gene's germline CDR1 is MDHEN and CDR2 SYDVKM. The V and J ends lost 6 bases and 4 bases, in that order; junction bases with no gene match: 12. The CDR3 extends over 17 amino acids. CDR3 loop: CASRPPGQGAISTEAFL. The CDR3 DNA sequence: TGTGCCAGCAGACCCCCGGGACAGGGGGCAATAAGCACTGAAGCTTTCCTT.

This clonotype appeared a few times. The chain joins TRBV6-1 to TRBJ2-7, with 7 bases aligning to TRBD1. V shed 6 bases, J shed 5 bases, and the junction held 4 bases outside the gene matches. CDR1 is MNHNS, CDR2 SASEGT, per germline. The CDR3 contains 12 residues. CDR3 nucleotide sequence: TGTGCCAGCAGGACAGGGTTGAACGAGCAGTACTTC. It encodes CASRTGLNEQYF.

About this clonotype: Compared with germline, one end of the junction differs, possibly owing to a read error. The chain recombines TRBV5-5 with TRBJ2-5; possibly TRBD1 or TRBD2 for D (5 bases each). Matching the DNA end better, TRBJ2-1 makes the J call doubtful. Germline CDR1 SGHKS, CDR2 YYEKEE (reference sequence). This CDR3 has 15 amino acids. CDR3 protein: CASSLGRDPVGEQFF. CDR3 coding DNA: TGTGCCAGCAGTTTGGGCCGGGACCCGGTGGGTGAGCAGTTCTTC.

The chain recombines TRBV7-9 with TRBJ2-5, with 8 bases fitting TRBD2. The junction had 6 bases not matched to a gene; V was cut back by 5 bases and J by 1 base. Germline V gene data show CDR1 as SEHNR and CDR2 as FQNEAQ (reference sequence). The CDR3 totals 15 residues. The CDR3 DNA follows: TGTGCCAGCAGCCCGGTAGCGGGGCTCCAAGAGACCCAGTACTTC. Protein product: CASSPVAGLQETQYF.

J is TRBJ2-5 and V is TRBV11-2; D is possibly TRBD2 (5 bases). Between the trimmed V and J ends, which lost 5 bases and 11 bases, there was a span of 18 bases. The CDR3 totals 13 residues. Looked up from germline, CDR1 is SGHAT and CDR2 is FQNNGV. CDR3 protein: CASSAIPEAEQYF. CDR3 nucleotide sequence: TGTGCCAGCAGCGCCATACCGGAGGCGGAGCAGTACTTC.

This clonotype appeared many times. This chain uses TRBV29-1 with TRBJ1-2; tentative D call: TRBD1 (5 bases). Germline lookup yields CDR1 SQVTM and CDR2 ANQGSEA. The V and J ends lost 0 bases and 3 bases respectively, with 5 bases between them. The CDR3 runs to 12 residues. CDR3 sequence (DNA): TGCAGCGTTGAAGACAGGGACTATGGCTACACCTTC. This encodes CSVEDRDYGYTF. Drawing the rest from reference TRBV29-1 and TRBJ1-2, the complete variable domain is SAVISQKPSRDICQRGTSLTIQCQVDSQVTMMFWYRQQPGQSLTLIATANQGSEATYESGFVIDKFPISRPNLTFSTLTVSNMSPEDSSIYLCSVEDRDYGYTFGSGTRLTVV.

This clonotype was detected ten times or more. The chain employs TRBV7-2 and TRBJ2-7, with D perhaps matching TRBD2 (6 bases). CDR3 length: 12 amino acids. Germline V gene lookup returns CDR1 SGHTA and CDR2 FQGNSA. The V gene lost 6 bases and the J gene lost 3 bases, with 9 bases spanning the gap. This chain's CDR3 is CASSPDYYEQYF. CDR3 coding DNA: TGTGCCAGCAGTCCGGACTACTACGAGCAGTACTTC.

The J gene is TRBJ1-5, the V gene TRBV6-5; the D is unclear. V shed 5 bases and J shed 4 bases, with 9 bases lying between them. CDR1 MNHEY and CDR2 SVGAGI come from the germline V gene. The CDR3 consists of 13 residues. CDR3 in DNA: TGTGCCAGCAGTGGGCTGCGAAATCAGCCCCAGCATTTT. Its protein is CASSGLRNQPQHF.

The table lists this clonotype with a few counts. The chain carries TRBV7-9 and TRBJ2-5; perhaps D is TRBD1 or TRBD2 (5 bases each). V lost 10 bases to trimming and J lost 5 bases, with 17 bases between them. Germline V gene lookup returns CDR1 SEHNR and CDR2 FQNEAQ (reference sequence). The CDR3 sequence is 13 residues long. The CDR3 spells CAIRDRGWETQYF. CDR3 nucleotide sequence: TGTGCCATACGGGACCGCGGTTGGGAGACCCAGTACTTC.

The V and J genes are TRBV29-1 and TRBJ2-1, with 9 bases aligning to TRBD2. CDR3 size: 14 residues. V lost 2 bases to trimming and J lost 8 bases; unmatched junction nucleotides: 7. Germline CDR1 is SQVTM and CDR2 is ANQGSEA. This CDR3 reads CSVERGGRVYEQFF. DNA of the CDR3: TGCAGCGTTGAAAGGGGCGGGAGGGTGTATGAGCAGTTCTTC.

The V gene is TRBV12-3 or TRBV12-4, the J gene TRBJ1-1, with D perhaps matching TRBD1 (5 bases). CDR3 size: 15 residues. V was clipped by 8 bases and J by 1 base, with 17 bases between them. The CDR3 protein is CASAAVFGANTEAFF. The CDR3 coding sequence is TGTGCCAGCGCCGCCGTTTTCGGGGCGAACACTGAAGCTTTCTTT.